These 6 T cell receptor beta chains were all obtained from the same sample, sequenced in a study of cytomegalovirus exposure and HLA in healthy donors. Only in-frame clones appear in the TCRdb table, and some are missing; sequencing was by immunoSEQ multiplex PCR. Among around 100,000 clones, roughly 94% were seen once, and the ten largest hold 0.85% to 0.95%. The sample taken for sequencing was PBMCs. The source is a woman younger than 30 in good health and CMV-seronegative.

The chain joins TRBV5-1 to TRBJ2-1; TRBD1 aligns across 9 bases. Per the germline V gene, CDR1 is SGHRS and CDR2 is YFSETQ. This CDR3 is 15 amino acids long. The V segment lost 4 bases and the J segment 3 bases; nucleotides outside the gene matches: 5. CDR3 sequence (DNA): TGCGCCAGCAGCCCCGACAGGGGGTACTACAATGAGCAGTTCTTC. This gives the protein CASSPDRGYYNEQFF.

This clone was seen only a few times. The rearrangement uses TRBV19 and TRBJ1-2; D is unresolved. Germline V gene sequence: CDR1 LNHDA, CDR2 SQIVND (reference sequence). Trimming shortened V by 4 bases and J by 4 bases, and 16 bases separated the two germline ends. The CDR3 consists of 15 residues. In DNA, the CDR3 is TGTGCCAGTAGTACACCGACACCGACCTTCTATGGCTACACCTTC. It codes for CASSTPTPTFYGYTF.

This rearrangement joins TRBV15 to TRBJ2-7; the D gene is possibly TRBD1 (7 bases). Germline V gene lookup returns CDR1 LNHNV and CDR2 YYDKDF (reference sequence). The CDR3 is made up of 14 amino acids. V was pared by 4 bases and J by 7 bases, with 17 bases between. CDR3 DNA sequence: TGTGCCACCAGCAATCGGGACAGTGCGGGAGAGCAGTACTTC. Translating it yields CATSNRDSAGEQYF.

The chain uses TRBV15 and TRBJ2-3; TRBD2 matches at 7 bases. Germline V gene lookup returns CDR1 LNHNV and CDR2 YYDKDF (reference sequence). With V trimmed by 6 bases and J by 4 bases, 13 bases remained unmatched. This CDR3 is 16 amino acids long. The CDR3 coding sequence is TGTGCCACCAGTCCTAAGTCGGGCGCGGGGGCAGATACGCAGTATTTT. Its protein product is CATSPKSGAGADTQYF.

This chain joins TRBV7-2 and TRBJ2-3; D remains ambiguous. The germline gives CDR1 SGHTA, CDR2 FQGNSA. CDR3 length: 15 amino acids. With 1 base removed from V and 10 bases from J, the gap between germline ends came to 18 bases. This CDR3 reads CASSLVRLLQVAQYF. The DNA of the CDR3 is TGTGCCAGCAGCTTAGTTCGGCTCCTCCAGGTCGCGCAGTATTTT.

The chain uses TRBV5-1 and TRBJ2-7; a weak D match, TRBD1 (6 bases). The CDR3 covers 17 residues. V shed 3 bases and J shed 2 bases, with 21 bases lying between them. Germline values: CDR1 SGHRS, CDR2 YFSETQ. CDR3 region: CASSSLVSTGVTYEQYF. CDR3 bases: TGCGCCAGCAGCTCTCTAGTCTCGACAGGCGTTACCTACGAGCAGTACTTC.